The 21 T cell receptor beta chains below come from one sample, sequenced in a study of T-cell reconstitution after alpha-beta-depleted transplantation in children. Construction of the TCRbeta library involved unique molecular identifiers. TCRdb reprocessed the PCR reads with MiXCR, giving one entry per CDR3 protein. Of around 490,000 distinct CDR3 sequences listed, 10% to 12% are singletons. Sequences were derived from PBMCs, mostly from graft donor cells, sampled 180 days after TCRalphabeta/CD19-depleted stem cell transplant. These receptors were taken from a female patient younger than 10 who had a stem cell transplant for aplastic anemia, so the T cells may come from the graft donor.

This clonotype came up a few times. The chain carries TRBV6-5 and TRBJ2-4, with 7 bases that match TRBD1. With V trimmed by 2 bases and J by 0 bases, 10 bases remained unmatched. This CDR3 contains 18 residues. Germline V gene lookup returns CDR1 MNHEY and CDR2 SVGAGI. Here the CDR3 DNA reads TGTGCCAGCAGTTACGGCCGGGACAGACAGTTAGCCAAAAACATTCAGTACTTC. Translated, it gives CASSYGRDRQLAKNIQYF.

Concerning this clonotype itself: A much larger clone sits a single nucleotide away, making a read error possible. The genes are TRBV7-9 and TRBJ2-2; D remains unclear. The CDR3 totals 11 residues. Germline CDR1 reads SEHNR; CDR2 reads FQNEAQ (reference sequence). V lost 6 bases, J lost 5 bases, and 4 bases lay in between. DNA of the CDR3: TGTGCCAGCAGGTGGACCGGGGAGCTGTTTTTT. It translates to CASRWTGELFF.

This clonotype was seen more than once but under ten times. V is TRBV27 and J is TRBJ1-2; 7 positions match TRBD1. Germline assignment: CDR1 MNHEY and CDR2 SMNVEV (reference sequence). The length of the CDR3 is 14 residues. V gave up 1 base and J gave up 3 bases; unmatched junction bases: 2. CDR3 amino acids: CASSLFGTDYGYTF. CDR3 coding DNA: TGTGCCAGCAGTTTATTCGGGACAGACTATGGCTACACCTTC.

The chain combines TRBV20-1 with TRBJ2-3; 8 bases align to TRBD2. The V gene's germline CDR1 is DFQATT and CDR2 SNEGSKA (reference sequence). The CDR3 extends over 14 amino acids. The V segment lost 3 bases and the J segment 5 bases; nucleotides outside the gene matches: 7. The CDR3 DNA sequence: TGCAGTGCTAGCCTAGGACTAGCCGTAGATACGCAGTATTTT. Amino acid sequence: CSASLGLAVDTQYF.

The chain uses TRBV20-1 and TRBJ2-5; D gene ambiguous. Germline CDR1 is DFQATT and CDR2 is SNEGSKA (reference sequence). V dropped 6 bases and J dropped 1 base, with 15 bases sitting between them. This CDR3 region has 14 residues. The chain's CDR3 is CSAAVSPIQETQYF. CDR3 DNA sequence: TGCAGTGCGGCGGTCAGCCCAATCCAAGAGACCCAGTACTTC.

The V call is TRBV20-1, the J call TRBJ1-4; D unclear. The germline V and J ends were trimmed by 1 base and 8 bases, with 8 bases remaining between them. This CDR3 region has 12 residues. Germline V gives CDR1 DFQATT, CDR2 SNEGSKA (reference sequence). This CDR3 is CSARGPTEKLFF. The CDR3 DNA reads TGCAGTGCTAGAGGCCCGACGGAAAAACTGTTTTTT.

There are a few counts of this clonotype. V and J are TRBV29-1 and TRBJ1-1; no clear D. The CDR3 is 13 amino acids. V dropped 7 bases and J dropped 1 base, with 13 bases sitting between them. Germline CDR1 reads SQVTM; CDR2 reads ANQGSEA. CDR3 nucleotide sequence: TGCAGCGGGTGGACGGATAAGAACACTGAAGCTTTCTTT. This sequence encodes CSGWTDKNTEAFF.

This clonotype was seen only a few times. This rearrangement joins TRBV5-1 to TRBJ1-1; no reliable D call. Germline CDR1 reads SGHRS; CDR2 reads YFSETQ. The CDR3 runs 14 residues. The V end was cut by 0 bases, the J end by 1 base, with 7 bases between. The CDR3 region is CASSLDIANTEAFF. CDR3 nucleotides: TGCGCCAGCAGCTTGGACATCGCGAACACTGAAGCTTTCTTT.

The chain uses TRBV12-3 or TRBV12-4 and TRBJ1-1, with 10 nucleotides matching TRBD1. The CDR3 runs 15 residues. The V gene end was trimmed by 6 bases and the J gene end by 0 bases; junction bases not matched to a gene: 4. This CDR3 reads CASRWTGGMNTEAFF. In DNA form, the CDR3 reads TGTGCCAGCAGGTGGACAGGGGGAATGAACACTGAAGCTTTCTTT.

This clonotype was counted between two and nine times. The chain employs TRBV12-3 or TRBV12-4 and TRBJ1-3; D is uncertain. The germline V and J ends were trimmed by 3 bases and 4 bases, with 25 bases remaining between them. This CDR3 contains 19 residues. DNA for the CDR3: TGTGCCAGCAGTTTTTTCCCCCGGCCAGAATGGGGAGCGGGAAACACCATATATTTT. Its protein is CASSFFPRPEWGAGNTIYF.

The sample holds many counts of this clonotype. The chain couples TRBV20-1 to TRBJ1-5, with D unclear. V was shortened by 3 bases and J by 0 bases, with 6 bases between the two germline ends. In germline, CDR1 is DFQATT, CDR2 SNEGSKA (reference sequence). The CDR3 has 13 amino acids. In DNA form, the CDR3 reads TGCAGTGCTAGCGTGTATAGCAATCAGCCCCAGCATTTT. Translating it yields CSASVYSNQPQHF.

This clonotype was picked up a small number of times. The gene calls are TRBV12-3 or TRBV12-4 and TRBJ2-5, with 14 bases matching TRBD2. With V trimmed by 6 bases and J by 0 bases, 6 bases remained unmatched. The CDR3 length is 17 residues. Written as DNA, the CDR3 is TGTGCCAGCAGCCGACTAGCGGGAGGGAGGTACCAAGAGACCCAGTACTTC. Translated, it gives CASSRLAGGRYQETQYF.

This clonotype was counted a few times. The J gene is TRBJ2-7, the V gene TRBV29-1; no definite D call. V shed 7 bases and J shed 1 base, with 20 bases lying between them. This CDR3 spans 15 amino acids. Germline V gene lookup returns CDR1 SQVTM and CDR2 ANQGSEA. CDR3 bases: TGCAGCGGCATAAAAAAGTGGGCTACTTCCTACGAGCAGTACGTC. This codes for CSGIKKWATSYEQYV.

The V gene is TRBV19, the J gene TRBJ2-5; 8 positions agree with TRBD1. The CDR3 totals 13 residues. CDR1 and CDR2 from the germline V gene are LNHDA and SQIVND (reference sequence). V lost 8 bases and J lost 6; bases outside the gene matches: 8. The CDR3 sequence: CASQDREGQTQYF. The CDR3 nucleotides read TGTGCCAGTCAGGACAGGGAAGGTCAGACCCAGTACTTC.

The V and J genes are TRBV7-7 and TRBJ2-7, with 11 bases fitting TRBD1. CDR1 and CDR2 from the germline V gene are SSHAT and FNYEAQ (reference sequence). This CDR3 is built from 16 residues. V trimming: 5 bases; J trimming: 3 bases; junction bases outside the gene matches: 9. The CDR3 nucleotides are TGTGCCAGCAGCCCCTGGCCGGGACAGGGGGACTACGAGCAGTACTTC. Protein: CASSPWPGQGDYEQYF.

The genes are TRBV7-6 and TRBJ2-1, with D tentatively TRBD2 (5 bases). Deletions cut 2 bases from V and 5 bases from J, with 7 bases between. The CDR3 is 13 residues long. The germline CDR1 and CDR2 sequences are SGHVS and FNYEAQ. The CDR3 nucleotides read TGTGCCAGCAGCTTAAAGAGGGACAATGAGCAGTTCTTC. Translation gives CASSLKRDNEQFF.

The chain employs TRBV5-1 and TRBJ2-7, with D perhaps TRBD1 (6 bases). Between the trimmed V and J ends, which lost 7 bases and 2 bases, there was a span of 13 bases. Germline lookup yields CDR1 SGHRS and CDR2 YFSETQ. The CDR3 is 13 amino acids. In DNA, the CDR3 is TGCGCCAGCGGGGACCCAGGGGCCTACGAGCAGTACTTC. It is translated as CASGDPGAYEQYF.

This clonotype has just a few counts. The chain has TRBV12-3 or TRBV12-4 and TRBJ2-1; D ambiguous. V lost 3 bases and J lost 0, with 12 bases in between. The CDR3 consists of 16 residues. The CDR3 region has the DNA TGTGCCAGCAGTTTCCTCCGAAGCAGCTCCTACAATGAGCAGTTCTTC. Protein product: CASSFLRSSSYNEQFF.

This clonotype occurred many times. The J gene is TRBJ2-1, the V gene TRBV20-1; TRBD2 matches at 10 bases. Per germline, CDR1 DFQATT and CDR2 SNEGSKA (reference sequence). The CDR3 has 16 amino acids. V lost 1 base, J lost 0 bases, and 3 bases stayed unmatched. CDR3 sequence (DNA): TGCAGTGCTAGAGGGACTAGCGGTAGCTCCTACAATGAGCAGTTCTTC. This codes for CSARGTSGSSYNEQFF.

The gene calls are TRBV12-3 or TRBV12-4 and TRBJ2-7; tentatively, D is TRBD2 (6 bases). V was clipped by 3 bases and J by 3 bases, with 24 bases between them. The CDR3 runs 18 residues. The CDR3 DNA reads TGTGCCAGCAGTTTCGGAAAGACTAGTCTAGCGCCCCTCTACGAGCAGTACTTC. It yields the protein CASSFGKTSLAPLYEQYF.

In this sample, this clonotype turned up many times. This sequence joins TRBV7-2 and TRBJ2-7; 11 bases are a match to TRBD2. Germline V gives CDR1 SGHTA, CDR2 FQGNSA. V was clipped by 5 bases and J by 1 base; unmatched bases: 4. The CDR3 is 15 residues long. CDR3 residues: CASSPRTSGSYEQYF. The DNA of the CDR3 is TGTGCCAGCAGCCCTCGGACTAGCGGGTCCTACGAGCAGTACTTC.